Following are 17 T cell receptor beta chains from one sample sequenced in a study of T cell responses to AZD1222 COVID-19 vaccine. Method: immunoSEQ multiplex PCR; TCRdb's copy keeps in-frame clones and lacks some. Of roughly 80,000 clones in the sample, approximately 90% were seen once. The material sequenced was peripheral blood, taken 28 days after the second AZD1222 dose. These receptors originate from an adult who received the AZD1222 COVID-19 vaccine.

CDR3 DNA: TGCGCCAGCAGCTTGGCCGCAGGGGACACTGAAGCTTTCTTT. Its translation is CASSLAAGDTEAFF. The V call is TRBV5-1, the J call TRBJ1-1, with D tentatively TRBD1 (6 bases). The V end lost 0 bases, the J end lost 3 bases, and 9 bases lay between the germline ends. Per the germline V gene, CDR1 is SGHRS and CDR2 is YFSETQ. CDR3 length: 14 residues.

The chain has TRBV14 and TRBJ2-5, with D possibly TRBD1 on 6 matching bases. This CDR3 spans 14 amino acids. Germline-derived CDR1 and CDR2 are SGHDN and FVKESK. The ends were cut back, 1 base at V and 4 bases at J, with 10 bases in the middle. In DNA form, the CDR3 reads TGTGCCAGCAGCCAAGTCAGGGGCACAGAGACCCAGTACTTC. Its translation: CASSQVRGTETQYF.

This clone was seen just once. The chain employs TRBV5-4 and TRBJ2-1, with TRBD2 matching over 7 bases. V was pared by 2 bases and J by 0 bases, with 2 bases of the junction left unmatched. Germline V CDR1 and CDR2: SGHNT, YYREEE (reference sequence). The CDR3 has 15 amino acids. The DNA of the CDR3 is TGTGCCAGCAGCTTCGGCGGGAGCTCCTACAATGAGCAGTTCTTC. The encoded protein is CASSFGGSSYNEQFF. The whole variable domain, remainder taken from reference TRBV5-4 and TRBJ2-1, is ETGVTQSPTHLIKTRGQQVTLRCSSQSGHNTVSWYQQALGQGPQFIFQYYREEENGRGNFPPRFSGLQFPNYSSELNVNALELDDSALYLCASSFGGSSYNEQFFGPGTRLTVL.

The J gene is TRBJ2-1, the V gene TRBV24-1, with D hard to call. Germline V gives CDR1 KGHDR, CDR2 SFDVKD. V lost 5 bases and J lost 8, with 12 bases in between. This CDR3 region has 13 residues. This CDR3 reads CATSGTAVDEQFF. Here the CDR3 DNA reads TGTGCCACCAGTGGCACCGCCGTCGATGAGCAGTTCTTC.

V usage is TRBV30 and J usage is TRBJ2-7, with TRBD1 identical over 8 bases. This CDR3 spans 14 amino acids. Germline lookup yields CDR1 GTSNPN and CDR2 SVGIG (reference sequence). V dropped 4 bases and J dropped 3; count of bases not matched to a gene: 8. CDR3 DNA sequence: TGTGCCTGGATGGGGACAGGTACTTTCTACGAGCAGTACTTC. Amino acids: CAWMGTGTFYEQYF.

As to this clone: The junction and the germline gene differ at one end; a read error may be behind it. This chain links TRBV12-3 or TRBV12-4 with TRBJ1-3; D not certain. The CDR3 extends over 9 amino acids. In DNA, the CDR3 is TGTGCCAGCAGGCCGGTGGACCGTTTT. Its protein is CASRPVDRF.

The rearrangement uses TRBV7-3 and TRBJ1-1, with D unclear. This CDR3 contains 13 residues. The germline V gene encodes CDR1 SGHTA and CDR2 FQGTGA. V was trimmed by 0 bases and J by 2 bases, leaving 4 bases between them. In DNA form, the CDR3 reads TGTGCCAGCAGCTTAACCTCCAACACTGAAGCTTTCTTT. It codes for CASSLTSNTEAFF.

The rearrangement uses TRBV15 and TRBJ1-2; 8 bases line up with TRBD1. The CDR3 extends over 15 amino acids. From germline, CDR1 is LNHNV and CDR2 YYDKDF (reference sequence). V was pared by 0 bases and J by 3 bases, with 3 bases of the junction left unmatched. CDR3 residues: CATSREQGVDYGYTF. The CDR3 DNA sequence: TGTGCCACCAGCAGAGAACAGGGGGTGGACTATGGCTACACCTTC.

The CDR3 loop is CATPWEGGNTGELFF. CDR3 in DNA: TGTGCCACCCCGTGGGAGGGAGGAAACACCGGGGAGCTGTTTTTT. The chain carries TRBV7-9 and TRBJ2-2, with 7 bases that match TRBD2. The CDR3 is made up of 15 amino acids. Germline V gene lookup returns CDR1 SEHNR and CDR2 FQNEAQ (reference sequence). Trimming at V came to 10 bases and at J to 2 bases, leaving 10 bases not matched to a gene. Full variable domain (remainder filled in from reference TRBV7-9 and TRBJ2-2): DTGVSQNPRHKITKRGQNVTFRCDPISEHNRLYWYRQTLGQGPEFLTYFQNEAQLEKSRLLSDRFSAERPKGSFSTLEIQRTEQGDSAMYLCATPWEGGNTGELFFGEGSRLTVL.

The count of this clone is one. Here the CDR3 DNA reads TGTGCCAGCAGCTTAGTTGCCCAGTACGAGCAGTACTTC. Amino acids: CASSLVAQYEQYF. V usage is TRBV7-2 and J usage is TRBJ2-7, with D uncertain. CDR1 is SGHTA, CDR2 FQGNSA, per germline. The CDR3 covers 13 residues. Between the trimmed V and J ends, which lost 1 base and 4 bases, there was a span of 8 bases.

This clone was recorded only once. The V and J genes are TRBV4-3 and TRBJ2-7; TRBD2 matches 9 bases. The CDR3 runs 16 residues. Germline CDR1 and CDR2: LGHNA and YSLEER. The junction had 8 bases not matched to a gene; V was cut back by 1 base and J by 4 bases. The CDR3 spells CASSQGVAGAMYEQYF. For the CDR3, the DNA is TGCGCCAGCAGCCAAGGTGTAGCGGGAGCTATGTACGAGCAGTACTTC.

This clone was detected only a few times. The rearrangement links TRBV7-9 to TRBJ1-1; the match to TRBD1 covers 10 bases. Germline values: CDR1 SEHNR, CDR2 FQNEAQ (reference sequence). Trimming took 5 bases from V and 0 from J; bases not matched to a gene: 9. CDR3 size: 17 residues. CDR3 protein: CASSAQDRGTMNTEAFF. The CDR3 DNA is TGTGCCAGCAGCGCACAGGACAGGGGGACTATGAACACTGAAGCTTTCTTT.

This clone was seen just once. The rearrangement links TRBV6-8 to TRBJ2-3; TRBD2 matches at 7 bases. The V gene's germline CDR1 is MNHGY and CDR2 SAAAGT. The V and J ends lost 0 bases and 2 bases, in that order; junction bases with no gene match: 8. The CDR3 covers 17 residues. DNA of the CDR3: TGTGCCAGCAGTTACTCGACGCGGGGGACCCTCACAGATACGCAGTATTTT. Its translation is CASSYSTRGTLTDTQYF.

V and J are TRBV29-1 and TRBJ1-5, with TRBD1 matching 8 bases. This CDR3 contains 14 residues. V shed 6 bases and J 2 bases; nucleotides not matched to a gene: 6. Germline values: CDR1 SQVTM, CDR2 ANQGSEA. The CDR3 DNA reads TGCAGCGTCCCAGGGGGCCCGGGCAATCAGCCCCAGCATTTT. Its protein product is CSVPGGPGNQPQHF.

The chain links TRBV3-1 (or the pseudogene TRBV3-2) to TRBJ1-1; D perhaps matches TRBD1 (5 bases). This CDR3 region has 15 residues. V was pared by 1 base and J by 3 bases, with 12 bases between. Germline V CDR1 and CDR2: LGHDT, YNNKEL (reference sequence). CDR3 protein: CASSQGEGRHTEAFF. The CDR3 coding sequence is TGTGCCAGCAGCCAAGGGGAGGGGCGACACACTGAAGCTTTCTTT.

The chain couples TRBV7-8 to TRBJ1-6, with D unclear. This CDR3 is built from 13 residues. The V gene's germline CDR1 is SGHVS and CDR2 FQNEAQ. Trimming left V 0 bases short and J 14 bases short, with 11 bases between. The CDR3 loop is CASSLAEQRALHF. CDR3 sequence (DNA): TGTGCCAGCAGCTTAGCTGAGCAACGGGCCCTCCACTTT.

The chain uses TRBV7-3 and TRBJ1-1; D is perhaps TRBD1 (6 bases). The CDR3 is 14 amino acids. Deletions cut 5 bases from V and 12 bases from J, with 22 bases between. CDR1 and CDR2 (germline): SGHTA, FQGTGA. CDR3 loop: CASSPRGQGGDTFF. CDR3 DNA: TGTGCCAGCAGCCCGCGGGGGCAGGGAGGTGATACTTTCTTT.